This entry lists 28 T cell receptor beta chains sequenced from one sample in a study of immune reconstitution after stem cell transplant in scleroderma. TCRdb reprocessed the RT-PCR reads via MiXCR and lists one record per CDR3 protein. The sample records 3,000 to 4,000 distinct CDR3 sequences, roughly 5% being singletons. This material was acquired before or after autologous hematopoietic stem cell transplantation (not recorded which). All receptors derive from a female donor with systemic sclerosis.

This clonotype is categorized as medium-sized. The chain joins TRBV5-1 to TRBJ2-1; tentatively, D is TRBD1 (5 bases). Germline V gene lookup returns CDR1 SGHRS and CDR2 YFSETQ. The CDR3 totals 15 residues. V gave up 2 bases and J gave up 3 bases, with 12 bases separating them. CDR3 DNA: TGCGCCAGCAGCTTAGGACATGTAGGCTACAATGAGCAGTTCTTC. It yields the protein CASSLGHVGYNEQFF.

This chain connects TRBV5-6 to TRBJ1-2; possible D gene TRBD1, 5 bases. This CDR3 has 14 residues. Germline V gives CDR1 SGHDT, CDR2 YYEEEE. V gave up 3 bases and J gave up 3 bases, with 12 bases separating them. CDR3 in amino acids: CASSWMTEDYGYTF. The CDR3 DNA reads as TGTGCCAGCAGCTGGATGACAGAGGACTATGGCTACACCTTC.

By share, this clonotype ranks as medium-sized (0.01 to 0.1%). This rearrangement joins TRBV19 to TRBJ2-6; weak D call: TRBD2 (5 bases). This CDR3 spans 15 amino acids. Germline loops: CDR1 LNHDA, CDR2 SQIVND (reference sequence). Trimming cost V 7 bases and J 1 base, with 11 bases left between them. The chain's CDR3 is CASIRRGSGANVLTF. The CDR3 region has the DNA TGTGCCAGTATCCGTCGGGGTTCTGGGGCCAACGTCCTGACTTTC.

This clonotype is labeled as medium-sized. This rearrangement joins TRBV28 to TRBJ1-2; D not certain. V was shortened by 5 bases and J by 5 bases, with 21 bases between the two germline ends. Germline CDR1 MDHEN, CDR2 SYDVKM. The CDR3 totals 16 residues. The CDR3 bases are TGTGCCAGCAGTCTCCAGGACGGCCCCTTCTTATATGGCTACACCTTC. Translated, it gives CASSLQDGPFLYGYTF.

This clonotype is judged medium-sized. This rearrangement joins TRBV27 to TRBJ1-1; a possible D gene is TRBD1 (6 bases). Trimming left V 3 bases short and J 4 bases short, with 9 bases between. Per the germline V gene, CDR1 is MNHEY and CDR2 is SMNVEV (reference sequence). This CDR3 has 13 amino acids. CDR3 nucleotide sequence: TGTGCCAGCAGTTTCGACAGGCTCACTGAAGCTTTCTTT. Protein sequence: CASSFDRLTEAFF.

About this clonotype: One base away lies a much larger clone, so this may be a sequencing read error. The J gene is TRBJ1-2, the V gene TRBV7-8; 7 nucleotides agree with TRBD1. Germline-derived CDR1 and CDR2 are SGHVS and FQNEAQ. This CDR3 contains 15 residues. CDR3 region: CASSFYSGQRIGCTF. The CDR3 nucleotides are TGTGCCAGCAGCTTTTACTCGGGACAGCGGATAGGCTGCACCTTC.

By share of the sample, this clonotype is medium-sized. This chain's CDR3 is CSASGVGLAIYEQYF. The CDR3 DNA sequence: TGCAGTGCTAGCGGGGTGGGACTAGCGATCTACGAGCAGTACTTC. The V gene is TRBV20-1, the J gene TRBJ2-7, with 10 bases aligning to TRBD2. V gave up 3 bases and J gave up 3 bases; unmatched junction bases: 8. The CDR3 has 15 amino acids. Germline V gene data show CDR1 as DFQATT and CDR2 as SNEGSKA (reference sequence).

As concerns this clonotype: Germline is not matched at one junction end, which may reflect a read error. V usage is TRBV7-2 and J usage is TRBJ1-1; 7 nucleotides match TRBD1. Germline CDR1 is SGHTA and CDR2 is FQGNSA. The CDR3 extends over 16 amino acids. CDR3 amino acids: CASSSQTGFKNTETFF. The DNA of the CDR3 is TGTGCCAGCAGCTCCCAGACAGGGTTCAAGAACACTGAAACTTTCTTT.

This clonotype has ten or more counts. The chain has TRBV5-1 and TRBJ2-7; perhaps D is TRBD1 or TRBD2 (5 bases each). This CDR3 has 17 residues. Deletions cut 1 base from V and 0 bases from J, with 17 bases between. Germline-derived CDR1 and CDR2 are SGHRS and YFSETQ. In DNA form, the CDR3 reads TGCGCCAGCAGCTTGATAGGGGTAGCGCCGCTCTCCTACGAGCAGTACTTC. Residues: CASSLIGVAPLSYEQYF.

This clonotype is medium-sized. The chain is built from TRBV10-3 and TRBJ1-1; TRBD1 is a possible D gene (6 bases). V dropped 6 bases and J dropped 1 base, with 6 bases sitting between them. The CDR3 loop spans 12 amino acids. Germline loops: CDR1 ENHRY, CDR2 SYGVKD. CDR3 loop: CAIRQGNTEAFF. CDR3 DNA sequence: TGTGCCATCAGACAGGGGAACACTGAAGCTTTCTTT.

About this clonotype: A much larger clone differs by one base, so this may be a read error. The gene calls are TRBV20-1 and TRBJ2-1; TRBD2 might be the D (5 bases). The V gene's germline CDR1 is DFQATT and CDR2 SNEGSKA (reference sequence). This CDR3 has 11 amino acids. CDR3: CNASYLNEQFF. The CDR3 DNA reads TGCAATGCTAGCTATCTCAATGAGCAGTTCTTC.

This chain links TRBV19 with TRBJ1-2; weak D call: TRBD1 (5 bases). The CDR3 length is 15 residues. Germline V lookup: CDR1 LNHDA, CDR2 SQIVND (reference sequence). V lost 5 bases to trimming and J lost 7 bases, with 20 bases between them. This CDR3 is CASSPATAGWGGYTF. The CDR3 DNA sequence: TGTGCCAGTAGTCCAGCGACAGCCGGCTGGGGTGGCTACACCTTC.

In its sample, this clonotype ranks as medium-sized. This sequence joins TRBV4-2 and TRBJ2-7; 10 bases match TRBD1. The CDR3 runs 14 residues. The junction had 5 bases not matched to a gene; V was cut back by 8 bases and J by 1 base. The V gene's germline CDR1 is LGHNA and CDR2 YNFKEQ. The CDR3 sequence: CASGRTGGSYEQYF. The CDR3 coding sequence is TGTGCCAGCGGCCGGACAGGGGGTTCCTACGAGCAGTACTTC.

In this sample, this clonotype is medium-sized. The chain carries TRBV6-5 and TRBJ1-2; 7 nucleotides agree with TRBD1. The CDR3 length is 15 residues. J lost 7 bases, V lost 6 bases, and 14 bases had no gene match. CDR1 MNHEY and CDR2 SVGAGI come from the germline V gene. The CDR3 reads CASSLIDREGFGYTF. CDR3 bases: TGTGCCAGCAGCCTGATTGACAGGGAGGGTTTTGGCTACACCTTC.

This chain links TRBV3-1 with TRBJ2-3, with D perhaps TRBD2 (5 bases). CDR3 length equals 13 residues. V was clipped by 0 bases and J by 14 bases, with 15 bases between them. The germline gives CDR1 LGHDT, CDR2 YNNKEL (reference sequence). CDR3 sequence reads: CASSQDSSGLLYF. The CDR3 DNA is TGTGCCAGCAGCCAAGATTCGTCAGGACTTCTGTATTTT.

V is TRBV18 and J is TRBJ1-5; no firm D call. This CDR3 contains 15 residues. Trimming pared 5 bases from V and 0 bases from J, leaving 11 bases between. Germline lookup yields CDR1 KGHSH and CDR2 LQKENI. The chain's CDR3 is CASSVGGDSNQPQHF. CDR3 DNA: TGTGCCAGCTCAGTTGGCGGGGATAGCAATCAGCCCCAGCATTTT.

This clonotype counts as medium-sized (0.01 to 0.1%). This rearrangement joins TRBV4-3 to TRBJ1-4; TRBD1 is a possible D gene (6 bases). V lost 0 bases and J 5 bases, leaving 13 bases between the germline ends. The CDR3 is 16 residues long. Germline CDR1 is LGHNA and CDR2 is YSLEER. Here the CDR3 reads CASSQDTDRGNEKLFF. CDR3 bases: TGCGCCAGCAGCCAAGACACGGACAGAGGAAATGAAAAACTGTTTTTT.

This clonotype was seen at least ten times. The genes are TRBV12-3 or TRBV12-4 and TRBJ2-7; the match to TRBD2 covers 7 bases. V dropped 5 bases and J dropped 6; count of bases not matched to a gene: 7. The CDR3 is 13 residues long. The CDR3 DNA reads as TGTGCCAGCAGTCCCACCTCGGGGGGCGAGCAGTACTTC. Protein sequence: CASSPTSGGEQYF.

This clonotype was counted ten times or more. The chain recombines TRBV20-1 with TRBJ2-7, with D hard to call. The germline gives CDR1 DFQATT, CDR2 SNEGSKA (reference sequence). V lost 6 bases and J 7 bases, leaving 16 bases between the germline ends. This CDR3 region has 12 residues. The CDR3 nucleotides read TGCAGTGCCAAAAGATTCCAAGGAGAGCAGTACTTC. Amino acids: CSAKRFQGEQYF.

This clonotype is labeled medium-sized. The genes are TRBV7-3 and TRBJ2-2, with 9 bases matching TRBD2. V shed 1 base, J shed 1 base, and the junction held 10 bases outside the gene matches. Germline-derived CDR1 and CDR2 are SGHTA and FQGTGA. This CDR3 comprises 19 residues. CDR3 residues: CASSLIIGLAGMNTGELFF. The CDR3 nucleotides read TGTGCCAGCAGCTTAATCATAGGTCTAGCGGGGATGAACACCGGGGAGCTGTTTTTT. The complete variable domain, with remaining parts taken from reference TRBV7-3 and TRBJ2-2, reads GAGVSQTPSNKVTEKGKYVELRCDPISGHTALYWYRQSLGQGPEFLIYFQGTGAADDSGLPNDRFFAVRPEGSVSTLKIQRTERGDSAVYLCASSLIIGLAGMNTGELFFGEGSRLTVL.

Sample share makes this clonotype medium-sized. This sequence joins TRBV20-1 and TRBJ1-2; possible D gene TRBD1, 5 bases. The V gene's germline CDR1 is DFQATT and CDR2 SNEGSKA (reference sequence). V lost 4 bases and J 4 bases, leaving 10 bases between the germline ends. The CDR3 sequence is 12 residues long. The CDR3 region has the DNA TGCAGTGCTAAGCCAGGGTCCTATGGCTACACCTTC. Amino acids: CSAKPGSYGYTF.

This clonotype was found a few times. The chain uses TRBV19 and TRBJ2-3, with 7 bases matching TRBD1. The CDR3 consists of 16 residues. The ends lost 0 bases at V and 0 bases at J; junction bases unmatched: 3. Germline V gene sequence: CDR1 LNHDA, CDR2 SQIVND (reference sequence). The CDR3 nucleotides are TGTGCCAGTAGTATAGAGGGACAGCTAAGCACAGATACGCAGTATTTT. The encoded protein is CASSIEGQLSTDTQYF.

By share, this clonotype counts as medium-sized (0.01 to 0.1%). The chain carries TRBV7-7 and TRBJ2-5, with D possibly TRBD1 on 6 matching bases. This CDR3 contains 13 residues. CDR1 and CDR2 (germline): SSHAT, FNYEAQ (reference sequence). The ends were cut back, 5 bases at V and 5 bases at J, with 12 bases in the middle. CDR3 amino acids: CASSAQGLETQYF. The CDR3 coding sequence is TGTGCCAGCAGCGCACAGGGTTTGGAGACCCAGTACTTC.

This clonotype is medium-sized. This chain joins TRBV20-1 and TRBJ1-1; D gene ambiguous. Trimming pared 3 bases from V and 8 bases from J, leaving 13 bases between. This CDR3 has 12 residues. CDR1 and CDR2 (germline): DFQATT, SNEGSKA (reference sequence). The CDR3 DNA reads TGCAGTGCTAGTCCCAACCGGTGGGAAGCTTTCTTT. Amino acids: CSASPNRWEAFF.

By share of the sample, this clonotype is medium-sized. The chain links TRBV7-2 to TRBJ2-5, with 9 nucleotides matching TRBD2. Germline trimming cut 5 bases from V and 4 bases from J; bases unmatched to any gene: 8. Germline CDR1 is SGHTA and CDR2 is FQGNSA. The CDR3 extends over 15 amino acids. The CDR3 protein is CASSPLRREGETQYF. CDR3 DNA sequence: TGTGCCAGCAGCCCCCTGAGGCGGGAGGGAGAGACCCAGTACTTC.

This clonotype showed up just a few times. This chain uses TRBV2 with TRBJ1-4; no clear D. Trimming took off 7 bases at V and 15 bases at J, with 15 bases between the two ends. The CDR3 length is 11 residues. Per germline, CDR1 SNHLY and CDR2 FYNNEI. CDR3 nucleotide sequence: TGTGCCAGCAAGAGGGCCGCTAGGGTGTTTTTT. It translates to CASKRAARVFF.

This clonotype counts as medium-sized. The chain carries TRBV27 and TRBJ1-5, with TRBD1 as a possible D gene (5 bases). The V gene lost 3 bases and the J gene lost 6 bases, with 9 bases spanning the gap. The CDR3 runs 13 residues. Germline-derived CDR1 and CDR2 are MNHEY and SMNVEV (reference sequence). Here the CDR3 reads CASSLRGGQPQHF. CDR3 coding DNA: TGTGCCAGCAGTTTGAGGGGAGGTCAGCCCCAGCATTTT.

This clonotype was observed at least ten times. V is TRBV20-1 and J is TRBJ2-5; D possibly corresponds to TRBD2 (6 bases). The CDR3 is made up of 14 amino acids. With 2 bases removed from V and 7 bases from J, the gap between germline ends came to 17 bases. Germline values: CDR1 DFQATT, CDR2 SNEGSKA (reference sequence). The CDR3 region has the DNA TGCAGTGCTAGAATCCCGGGACTCGTGGGGACCCAGTACTTC. It translates to CSARIPGLVGTQYF.